The sequence of this TCR beta chain was determined in a study of graft-versus-host responses after intestinal transplantation. The CDR3 sequence is 14 residues long. Germline assignment: CDR1 ENHRY and CDR2 SYGVKD. The junction had 5 bases not matched to a gene; V was cut back by 5 bases and J by 8 bases. A note on this clone: Its specificity is not known.

TCRdb's table, derived via immunoSEQ multiplex PCR, lists solely in-frame clones and lacks some. The table includes 85,000 to 100,000 clones, around 90% detected once. The starting material was unstimulated CD8+ T cells sorted from spleen or lymph node cells, obtained before transplant. The genes are TRBV10-3 and TRBJ1-4; TRBD1 aligns across 10 bases. The clonotype originates from a human donor who was the organ donor for an intestinal transplant. The CDR3 sequence: CAISTGTGDEKLFF. CDR3 coding DNA: TGTGCCATCAGTACCGGGACAGGGGACGAAAAACTGTTTTTT.